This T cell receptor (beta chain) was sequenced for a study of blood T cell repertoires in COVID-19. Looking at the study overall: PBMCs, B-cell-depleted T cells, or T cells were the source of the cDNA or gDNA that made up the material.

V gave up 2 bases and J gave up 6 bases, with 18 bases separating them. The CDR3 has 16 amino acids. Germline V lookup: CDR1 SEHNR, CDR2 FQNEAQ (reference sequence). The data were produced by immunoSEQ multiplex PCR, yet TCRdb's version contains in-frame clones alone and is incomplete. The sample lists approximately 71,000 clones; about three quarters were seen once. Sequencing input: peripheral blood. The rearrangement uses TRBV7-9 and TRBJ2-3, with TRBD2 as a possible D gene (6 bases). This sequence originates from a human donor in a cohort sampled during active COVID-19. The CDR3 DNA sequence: TGTGCCAGCAGCTTATCGGTCACCCCCCGGGGGGATACGCAGTATTTT. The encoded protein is CASSLSVTPRGDTQYF.